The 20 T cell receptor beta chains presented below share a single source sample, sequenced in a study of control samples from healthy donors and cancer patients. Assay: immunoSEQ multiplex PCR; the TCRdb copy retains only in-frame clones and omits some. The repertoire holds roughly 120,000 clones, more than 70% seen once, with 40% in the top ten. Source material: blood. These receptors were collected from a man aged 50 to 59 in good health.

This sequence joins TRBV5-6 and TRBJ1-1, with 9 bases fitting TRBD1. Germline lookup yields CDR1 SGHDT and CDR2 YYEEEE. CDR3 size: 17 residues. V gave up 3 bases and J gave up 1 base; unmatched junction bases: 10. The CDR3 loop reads CASSSTGGASGNTEAFF. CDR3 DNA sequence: TGTGCCAGCAGCTCCACAGGGGGCGCTTCGGGGAACACTGAAGCTTTCTTT.

CDR3 amino acids: CASSLGAGGLASDTQYF. The CDR3 bases are TGCGCCAGCAGCTTGGGGGCAGGGGGACTAGCATCCGATACGCAGTATTTT. The chain combines TRBV5-1 with TRBJ2-3; 9 bases agree with TRBD2. Germline assignment: CDR1 SGHRS and CDR2 YFSETQ. The CDR3 has 17 amino acids. Trimming at V came to 0 bases and at J to 6 bases, leaving 11 bases not matched to a gene.

CDR3: CATSSVGREETQYF. The CDR3, as DNA: TGTGCCACCAGCAGTGTGGGAAGGGAAGAGACCCAGTACTTC. V gene TRBV15 combines with J gene TRBJ2-5; no clear D. With 3 bases removed from V and 3 bases from J, the gap between germline ends came to 11 bases. Germline CDR1 reads LNHNV; CDR2 reads YYDKDF (reference sequence). This CDR3 has 14 amino acids.

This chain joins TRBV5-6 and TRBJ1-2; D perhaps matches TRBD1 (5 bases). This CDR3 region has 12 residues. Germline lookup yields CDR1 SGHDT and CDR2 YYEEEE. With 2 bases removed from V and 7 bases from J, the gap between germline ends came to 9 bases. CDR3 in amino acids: CASSFRGTGYTF. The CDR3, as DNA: TGTGCCAGCAGCTTCAGAGGGACTGGCTACACCTTC.

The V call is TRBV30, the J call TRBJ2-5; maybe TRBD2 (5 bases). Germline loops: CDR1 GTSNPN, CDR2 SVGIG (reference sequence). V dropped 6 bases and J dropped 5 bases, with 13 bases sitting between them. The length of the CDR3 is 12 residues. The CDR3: CACVRVGETQYF. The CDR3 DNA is TGTGCCTGCGTGAGGGTCGGGGAGACCCAGTACTTC.

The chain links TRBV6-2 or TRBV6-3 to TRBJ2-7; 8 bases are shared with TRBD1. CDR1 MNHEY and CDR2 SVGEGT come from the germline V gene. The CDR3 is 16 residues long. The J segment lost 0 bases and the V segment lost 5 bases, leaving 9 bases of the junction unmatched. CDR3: CASSPLTGVASYEQYF. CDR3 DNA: TGTGCCAGCAGTCCACTGACAGGGGTCGCCTCCTACGAGCAGTACTTC.

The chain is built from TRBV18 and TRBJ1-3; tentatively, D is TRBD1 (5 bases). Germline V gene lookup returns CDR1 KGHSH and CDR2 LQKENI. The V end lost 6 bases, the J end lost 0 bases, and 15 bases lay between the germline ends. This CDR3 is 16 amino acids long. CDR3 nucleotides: TGTGCCAGCTCTCCGTCGGGGGTTGCCTCTGGAAACACCATATATTTT. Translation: CASSPSGVASGNTIYF.

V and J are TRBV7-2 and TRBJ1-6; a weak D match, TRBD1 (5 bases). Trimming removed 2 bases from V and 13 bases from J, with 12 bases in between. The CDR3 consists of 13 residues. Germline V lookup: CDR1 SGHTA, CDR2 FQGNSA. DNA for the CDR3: TGTGCCAGCAGCTTACCACAGGCCCCCCCCCTCCACTTT. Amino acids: CASSLPQAPPLHF. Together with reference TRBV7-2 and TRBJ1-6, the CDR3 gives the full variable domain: GAGVSQSPSNKVTEKGKDVELRCDPISGHTALYWYRQSLGQGLEFLIYFQGNSAPDKSGLPSDRFSAERTGGSVSTLTIQRTQQEDSAVYLCASSLPQAPPLHFGNGTRLTVT.

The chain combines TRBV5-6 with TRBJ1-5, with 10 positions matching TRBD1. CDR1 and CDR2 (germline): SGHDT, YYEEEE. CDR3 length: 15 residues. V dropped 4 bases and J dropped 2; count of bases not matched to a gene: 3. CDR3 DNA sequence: TGTGCCAGCAGCAATGGACAGGGGGGCAATCAGCCCCAGCATTTT. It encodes CASSNGQGGNQPQHF.

CDR3 DNA sequence: TGTGCCAGCAGTTTAAAAACCGGGACACAAGACTCCTACGAGCAGTACTTC. Residues: CASSLKTGTQDSYEQYF. This rearrangement joins TRBV27 to TRBJ2-7, with D perhaps TRBD1 (6 bases). Germline CDR1 is MNHEY and CDR2 is SMNVEV (reference sequence). V lost 2 bases and J lost 0, with 17 bases in between. This CDR3 spans 17 amino acids.

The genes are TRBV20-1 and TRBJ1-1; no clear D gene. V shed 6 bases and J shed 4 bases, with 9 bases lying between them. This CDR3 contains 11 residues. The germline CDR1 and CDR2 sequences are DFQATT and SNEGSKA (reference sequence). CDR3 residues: CSAGGITEAFF. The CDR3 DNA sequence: TGCAGTGCCGGCGGCATCACTGAAGCTTTCTTT.

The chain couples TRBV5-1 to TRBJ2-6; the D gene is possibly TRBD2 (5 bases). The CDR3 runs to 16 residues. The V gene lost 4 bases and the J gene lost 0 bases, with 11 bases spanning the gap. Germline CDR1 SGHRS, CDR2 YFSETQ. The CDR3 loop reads CASSPDTSSGANVLTF. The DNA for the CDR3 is TGCGCCAGCAGCCCAGACACTAGCTCTGGGGCCAACGTCCTGACTTTC.

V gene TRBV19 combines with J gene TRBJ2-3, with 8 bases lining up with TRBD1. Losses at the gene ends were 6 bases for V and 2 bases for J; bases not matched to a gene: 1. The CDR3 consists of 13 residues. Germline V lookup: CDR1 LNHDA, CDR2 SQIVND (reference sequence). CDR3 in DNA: TGTGCCAGTAGGGACAGGGACACAGATACGCAGTATTTT. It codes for CASRDRDTDTQYF.

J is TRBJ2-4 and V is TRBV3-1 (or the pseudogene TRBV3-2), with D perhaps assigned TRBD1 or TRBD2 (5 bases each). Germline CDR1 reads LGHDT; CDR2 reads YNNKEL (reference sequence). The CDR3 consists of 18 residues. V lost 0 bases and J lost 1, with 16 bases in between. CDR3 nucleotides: TGTGCCAGCAGCCAAGACTGGGGGACGGGGTTCGCCAAAAACATTCAGTACTTC. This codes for CASSQDWGTGFAKNIQYF.

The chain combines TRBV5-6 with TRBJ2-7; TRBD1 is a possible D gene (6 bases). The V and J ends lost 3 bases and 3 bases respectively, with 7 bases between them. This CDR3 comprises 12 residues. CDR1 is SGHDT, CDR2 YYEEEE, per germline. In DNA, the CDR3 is TGTGCCAGCAGCTCGGACAGCTACGAGCAGTACTTC. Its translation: CASSSDSYEQYF.

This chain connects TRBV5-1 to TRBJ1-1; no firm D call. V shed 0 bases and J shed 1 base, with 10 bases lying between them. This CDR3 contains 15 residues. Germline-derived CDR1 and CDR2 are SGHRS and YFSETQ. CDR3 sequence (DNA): TGCGCCAGCAGCTTGGCGGGTCGGCCGAACACTGAAGCTTTCTTT. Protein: CASSLAGRPNTEAFF.

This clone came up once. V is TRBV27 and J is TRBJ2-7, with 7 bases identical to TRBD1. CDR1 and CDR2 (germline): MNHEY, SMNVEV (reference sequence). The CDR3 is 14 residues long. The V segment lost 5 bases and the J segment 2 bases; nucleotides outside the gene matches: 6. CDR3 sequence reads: CASSPRTGAYEQYF. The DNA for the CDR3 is TGTGCCAGCAGTCCCCGGACAGGCGCCTACGAGCAGTACTTC.

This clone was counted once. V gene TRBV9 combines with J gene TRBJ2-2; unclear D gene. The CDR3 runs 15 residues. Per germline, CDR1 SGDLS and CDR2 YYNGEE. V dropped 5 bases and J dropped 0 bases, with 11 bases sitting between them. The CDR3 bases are TGTGCCAGCAGTCCATTCCCCTCGAACACCGGGGAGCTGTTTTTT. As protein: CASSPFPSNTGELFF.

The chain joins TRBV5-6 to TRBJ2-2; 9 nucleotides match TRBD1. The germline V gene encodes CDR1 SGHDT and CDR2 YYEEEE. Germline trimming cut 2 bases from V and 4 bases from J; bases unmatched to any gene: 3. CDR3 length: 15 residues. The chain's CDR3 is CASSLQGAGTGELFF. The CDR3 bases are TGTGCCAGCAGCTTACAGGGGGCGGGCACCGGGGAGCTGTTTTTT.

In DNA, the CDR3 is TGCAGTGCTAGTCCCTACGGGGAGCTACCTCCATTTAACTATGGCTACACCTTC. Protein product: CSASPYGELPPFNYGYTF. The chain joins TRBV20-1 to TRBJ1-2; unclear D gene. Germline assignment: CDR1 DFQATT and CDR2 SNEGSKA (reference sequence). The V end lost 3 bases, the J end lost 1 base, and 24 bases lay between the germline ends. The CDR3 has 18 amino acids.